These T cell receptor beta chains were read from a single sample in a study of shared clonotypes between healthy human individuals. Sequenced by immunoSEQ multiplex PCR; TCRdb stores in-frame clones only, minus some. The table includes roughly 410,000 clones, 96% detected once. The sample taken for sequencing was memory CD8+ T cells sorted from blood. The receptors were sampled from a man aged 30 to 39 in good health. CDR3s include the opening cysteine and the closing phenylalanine or tryptophan. A D gene is named only where the DNA matches it firmly. Clone size is stated in some rows and not others, as once, few, many or a class when expanded.

TRBJ1-1,TRBV6-5,.,.,TGTGCCAGCAGTTACGGGGGGTCCACTGAAGCTTTCTTT,CASSYGGSTEAFF
TRBJ2-2,TRBV9,TRBD2,.,TGTGCCAGCAGCGTAGCGGGGGGCGGGGAGCTGTTTTTT,CASSVAGGGELFF
TRBJ2-1,TRBV13,TRBD2,.,TGTGCCAGCAGCTTGCTGTCGGGAGGAAAGAGAAATGAGCAGTTCTTC,CASSLLSGGKRNEQFF
TRBJ1-1,TRBV5-5,TRBD1,.,TGTGCCAGCAGCGGGACAGGGGGCGGCGGTGAAGCTTTCTTT,CASSGTGGGGEAFF
TRBJ2-7,TRBV15,TRBD2,.,TGTGCCACCAGCAGAGATGTAGGACTAGTCTACGAGCAGTACTTC,CATSRDVGLVYEQYF
TRBJ2-5,TRBV4-1,.,.,TGCGCCAGCAGCCAAGATGGTAGTCAAGAGACCCAGTACTTC,CASSQDGSQETQYF
TRBJ2-7,TRBV29-1,TRBD1,.,TGCAGCGTGAAGAGACAGGGCTCAATTGGCGAGCAGTACTTC,CSVKRQGSIGEQYF
TRBJ2-2,TRBV9,TRBD1,.,TGTGCCAGCAGTTACCAGGGGGCCGGGGAGCTGTTTTTT,CASSYQGAGELFF
TRBJ2-3,TRBV5-4,TRBD1,.,TGTGCCAGCAGCTTGGTGGGACAGGGCACAGATACGCAGTATTTT,CASSLVGQGTDTQYF
TRBJ1-1,TRBV7-3,.,.,TGTGCCAGCAGCCCAGCGGACAGGAACACTGAAGCTTTCTTT,CASSPADRNTEAFF
TRBJ1-2,TRBV28,TRBD1,.,TGTGCCAGCAGGACAGGGGGATATGGCTACACCTTC,CASRTGGYGYTF
TRBJ2-7,TRBV6-1,TRBD1,.,TGTGCCAGCAGGACGACAGGGGGGACCTACGAGCAGTACTTC,CASRTTGGTYEQYF
TRBJ2-5,TRBV28,TRBD2,.,TGTGCCAGCAGAAACCCCAGGGCGGGGGGCCTACAAGAGACCCAGTACTTC,CASRNPRAGGLQETQYF
TRBJ2-3,TRBV19,.,.,TGTGCCAGTAGTACCCTACTAGGTCCCTCCGCAGATACGCAGTATTTT,CASSTLLGPSADTQYF
TRBJ1-1,TRBV19,.,.,TGTGCCAGTAGTATTGAAATGGGGAACACTGAAGCTTTCTTT,CASSIEMGNTEAFF
TRBJ1-1,TRBV25-1,TRBD1,.,TGTGCCAGCAGTGGGGGTACCGGGACAGGGTCGCCTTTCTTT,CASSGGTGTGSPFF
TRBJ2-2,TRBV4-1,.,once,TGCGCCAGCAGCCGCCGGGACTCGAACACCGGGGAGCTGTTTTTT,CASSRRDSNTGELFF
TRBJ2-1,TRBV19,TRBD2,.,TGTGCCAGTAGGCCGGGACTAGCGGGAACTGAGCAGTTCTTC,CASRPGLAGTEQFF
TRBJ2-1,TRBV19,TRBD2,.,TGTGCCAGTAGTATAGTGGCTAGCGGGAGCAGCAATGAGCAGTTCTTC,CASSIVASGSSNEQFF
TRBJ2-3,TRBV29-1,.,.,TGCAGCGTTGAAGATCGCAGGGAGACTATCACAGATACGCAGTATTTT,CSVEDRRETITDTQYF
TRBJ2-1,TRBV5-1,TRBD2,.,TGCGCCAGCAGCTTGGCTAGCGGGAGGCCCCGTGAGCAGTTCTTC,CASSLASGRPREQFF
TRBJ2-7,TRBV2,TRBD1,.,TGTGCCAGCAACCGACAGGGGGCGCTGAACGAGCAGTACTTC,CASNRQGALNEQYF
TRBJ1-2,TRBV5-6,.,.,TGTGCCAGCAGCTTTGGGAGGTGGCAGGATGGCTACACCTTC,CASSFGRWQDGYTF
TRBJ1-4,TRBV28,TRBD1,.,TGTGCCAGCAGCCCGGGACAGGGGTGGGAAAAACTGTTTTTT,CASSPGQGWEKLFF
TRBJ2-1,TRBV13,TRBD2,.,TGTGCCAGCAGCTGGACTAGCCGAAGCTCCTACAATGAGCAGTTCTTC,CASSWTSRSSYNEQFF
TRBJ2-3,TRBV2,TRBD1,.,TGTGCCAGCAGTGTCTGGGACAGGGGGCGCACAGATACGCAGTATTTT,CASSVWDRGRTDTQYF
TRBJ2-7,TRBV27,TRBD2,.,TGTGCCAGCAGTGGATTAGCGGGAAGGCACGAGCAGTACTTC,CASSGLAGRHEQYF
TRBJ2-2,TRBV6-5,TRBD2,few,TGTGCCACAGCGGGGTGGAGGGCCACCGGGGAGCTGTTTTTT,CATAGWRATGELFF
TRBJ1-6,TRBV5-1,.,.,TGCGCCAGCAGCCCGGACCTTGGTTCACCCCTCCACTTT,CASSPDLGSPLHF
TRBJ2-7,TRBV11-2,TRBD2,.,TGTGCCAGCAGCATATCTAGCGGGAAGAACTACGAGCAGTACTTC,CASSISSGKNYEQYF
TRBJ2-7,TRBV6-1,TRBD1,.,TGTGCCAGTCTCGACAGGGGAGAGGGATACGAGCAGTACTTC,CASLDRGEGYEQYF
TRBJ2-5,TRBV4-1,.,.,TGCGCCAGCAGCCAAGTACAGGGTAGAGAGACCCAGTACTTC,CASSQVQGRETQYF
TRBJ1-2,TRBV6-5,TRBD1,.,TGTGCCAGCAGTCCCTACGGGCAGGGGGCAGAAGGCTACACCTTC,CASSPYGQGAEGYTF